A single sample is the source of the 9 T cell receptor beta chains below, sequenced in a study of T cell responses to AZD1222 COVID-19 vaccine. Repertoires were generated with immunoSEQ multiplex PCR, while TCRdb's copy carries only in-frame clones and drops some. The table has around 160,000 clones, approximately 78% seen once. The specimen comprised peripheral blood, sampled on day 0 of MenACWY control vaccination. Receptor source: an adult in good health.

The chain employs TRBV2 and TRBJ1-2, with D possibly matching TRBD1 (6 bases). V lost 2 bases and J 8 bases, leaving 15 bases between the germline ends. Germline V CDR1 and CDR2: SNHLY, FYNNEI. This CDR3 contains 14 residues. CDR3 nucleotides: TGTGCCAGCAGTGAATCGGTAGGGGGTAGCGGCTACACCTTC. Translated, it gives CASSESVGGSGYTF. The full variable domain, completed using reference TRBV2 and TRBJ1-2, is EPEVTQTPSHQVTQMGQEVILRCVPISNHLYFYWYRQILGQKVEFLVSFYNNEISEKSEIFDDQFSVERPDGSNFTLKIRSTKLEDSAMYFCASSESVGGSGYTFGSGTRLTVV.

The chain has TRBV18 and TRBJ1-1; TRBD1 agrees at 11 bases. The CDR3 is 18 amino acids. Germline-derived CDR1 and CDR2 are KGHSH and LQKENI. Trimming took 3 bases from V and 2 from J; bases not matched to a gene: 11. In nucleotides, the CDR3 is TGTGCCAGCTCACCCAATATTGCCGGGACAGGGGGAAACACTGAAGCTTTCTTT. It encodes CASSPNIAGTGGNTEAFF.

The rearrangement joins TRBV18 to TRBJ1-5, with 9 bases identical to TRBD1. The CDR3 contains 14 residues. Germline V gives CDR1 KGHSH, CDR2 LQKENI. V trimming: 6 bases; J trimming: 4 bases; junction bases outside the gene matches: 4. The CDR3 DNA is TGTGCCAGCTCCCGAGGGACAGGGAATCAGCCCCAGCATTTT. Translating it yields CASSRGTGNQPQHF.

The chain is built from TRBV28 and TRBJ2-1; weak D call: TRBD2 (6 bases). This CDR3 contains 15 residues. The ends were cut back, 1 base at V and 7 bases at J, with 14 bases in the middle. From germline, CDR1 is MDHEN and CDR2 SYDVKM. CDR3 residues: CASSLLGTQWNEQFF. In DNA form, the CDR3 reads TGTGCCAGCAGTTTATTGGGGACTCAATGGAATGAGCAGTTCTTC.

CDR3 sequence: CASRRIGGGTGELFF. CDR3 in DNA: TGTGCCAGTAGAAGGATTGGGGGGGGCACCGGGGAGCTGTTTTTT. The rearrangement links TRBV19 to TRBJ2-2; 7 bases map to TRBD2. V lost 6 bases, J lost 4 bases, and 8 bases stayed unmatched. Per germline, CDR1 LNHDA and CDR2 SQIVND (reference sequence). This CDR3 has 15 amino acids.

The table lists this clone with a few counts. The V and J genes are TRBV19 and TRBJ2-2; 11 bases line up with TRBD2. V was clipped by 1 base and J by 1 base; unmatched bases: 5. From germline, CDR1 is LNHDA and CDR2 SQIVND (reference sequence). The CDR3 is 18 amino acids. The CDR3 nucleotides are TGTGCCAGTAGTATAGGCGGTAGCGGGGGGGTGAACACCGGGGAGCTGTTTTTT. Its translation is CASSIGGSGGVNTGELFF.

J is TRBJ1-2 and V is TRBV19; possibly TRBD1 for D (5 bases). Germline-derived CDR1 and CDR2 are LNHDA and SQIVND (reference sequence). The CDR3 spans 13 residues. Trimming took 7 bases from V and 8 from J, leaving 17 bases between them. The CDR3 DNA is TGTGCCAGTAACCCACTGGGGACTGGGGGCTACACCTTC. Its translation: CASNPLGTGGYTF.

CDR3 amino acids: CASSRGGFQETQYF. CDR3 sequence (DNA): TGTGCCAGCAGCCGCGGGGGTTTCCAAGAGACCCAGTACTTC. This chain joins TRBV7-7 and TRBJ2-5; TRBD2 aligns across 7 bases. CDR1 and CDR2 from the germline V gene are SSHAT and FNYEAQ (reference sequence). Trimming removed 5 bases from V and 1 base from J; junction bases left unmatched: 4. There are 14 residues in the CDR3. Full variable domain (outside the CDR3, taken from reference TRBV7-7 and TRBJ2-5): GAGVSQSPRYKVTKRGQDVTLRCDPISSHATLYWYQQALGQGPEFLTYFNYEAQPDKSGLPSDRFSAERPEGSISTLTIQRTEQRDSAMYRCASSRGGFQETQYFGPGTRLLVL.

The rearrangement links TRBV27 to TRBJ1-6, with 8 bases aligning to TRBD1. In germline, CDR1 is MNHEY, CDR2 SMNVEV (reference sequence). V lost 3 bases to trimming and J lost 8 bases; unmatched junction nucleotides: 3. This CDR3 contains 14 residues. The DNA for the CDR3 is TGTGCCAGCAGTTTCAGGGGGCAGGATTCACCCCTCCACTTT. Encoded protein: CASSFRGQDSPLHF.